What follows are 32 T cell receptor beta chains derived from one specimen sequenced in a study of human T cells and chemical hapten exposure. Time point meaning: patch test 1, 2 weeks after DPC sensitization. The treatment was: therapeutic diphenylcyclopropenone sensitization with weekly scalp DPC. TCRdb redid the calling of the RACE reads with MiXCR, one entry per CDR3 protein. The repertoire holds nearly 80,000 distinct CDR3 sequences, with 10% as singletons. The sequenced sample was whole blood, obtained in connection with sensitization to the hapten diphenylcyclopropenone (DPC). The receptor source for this set is a woman between 50 and 59 years old with alopecia areata. Some clones in this sample may be carry-over from other donors' samples.

In this sample, this clonotype turned up a few times. The V and J genes are TRBV27 and TRBJ2-1; weak D call: TRBD2 (6 bases). CDR3 length: 11 amino acids. The V end lost 6 bases, the J end lost 12 bases, and 12 bases lay between the germline ends. CDR1 is MNHEY, CDR2 SMNVEV, per germline (reference sequence). The CDR3 region is CASRGAGGQFF. For the CDR3, the DNA is TGTGCCAGCAGAGGCGCCGGGGGGCAGTTCTTC.

In DNA, the CDR3 is TGTGCCAGCAGACCTACAGGGTATAGTGCTAGCGGGACGTTGGAGACCCAGTACTTC. This gives the protein CASRPTGYSASGTLETQYF. The gene calls are TRBV28 and TRBJ2-5; 9 bases are shared with TRBD2. Germline V gene lookup returns CDR1 MDHEN and CDR2 SYDVKM. J was trimmed by 5 bases and V by 6 bases; bases with no gene match: 22. The CDR3 covers 19 residues.

This sequence joins TRBV6-6 and TRBJ1-5, with D possibly matching TRBD1 (6 bases). The germline gives CDR1 MNHNY, CDR2 SVGAGI (reference sequence). Trimming cost V 6 bases and J 0 bases, with 6 bases left between them. The CDR3 totals 13 residues. CDR3 in DNA: TGTGCCAGCAGACAGGGTAGCAATCAGCCCCAGCATTTT. Translated, it gives CASRQGSNQPQHF.

The sample holds many counts of this clonotype. The germline gene is not matched at one end of the junction; a read error may be the cause. The CDR3 DNA reads as TGTGCCAGCAGGTTAGGACTGCAGAACACTGAAGCTTTCTTT. Residues: CASRLGLQNTEAFF. This chain connects TRBV7-8 to TRBJ1-1; D is ambiguous. This CDR3 contains 14 residues. Looked up from germline, CDR1 is SGHVS and CDR2 is FQNEAQ.

This clonotype was counted ten times or more. The rearrangement joins TRBV13 to TRBJ2-1, with D tentatively TRBD2 (6 bases). Deletions cut 5 bases from V and 10 bases from J, with 15 bases between. Germline CDR1 is PRHDT and CDR2 is FYEKMQ (reference sequence). The CDR3 is 13 amino acids. The CDR3 DNA reads TGTGCCAGCAGCAAGATAGCGGCACGGGAGCAGTTCTTC. It codes for CASSKIAAREQFF.

This clonotype has only a few counts. The chain joins TRBV3-1 to TRBJ2-4, with a possible D match to TRBD2 (5 bases). There are 16 residues in the CDR3. V dropped 4 bases and J dropped 3 bases, with 16 bases sitting between them. Germline CDR1 reads LGHDT; CDR2 reads YNNKEL (reference sequence). CDR3 nucleotides: TGTGCCAGCAGCCCCCGGACCCAAGGAGGCAAAAACATTCAGTACTTC. This sequence encodes CASSPRTQGGKNIQYF.

V usage is TRBV2 and J usage is TRBJ2-6; D ambiguous. Germline CDR1 reads SNHLY; CDR2 reads FYNNEI. The CDR3 runs to 15 residues. Trimming left V 2 bases short and J 1 base short, with 6 bases between. CDR3 coding DNA: TGTGCCAGCAGTGAATCGATGTCTGGGGCCAACGTCCTGACTTTC. Translated, it gives CASSESMSGANVLTF. Combining the CDR3 with reference TRBV2 and TRBJ2-6 gives the whole variable domain EPEVTQTPSHQVTQMGQEVILRCVPISNHLYFYWYRQILGQKVEFLVSFYNNEISEKSEIFDDQFSVERPDGSNFTLKIRSTKLEDSAMYFCASSESMSGANVLTFGAGSRLTVL.

This clonotype came up many times. The V gene is TRBV10-2, the J gene TRBJ2-7; 7 bases map to TRBD1. The CDR3 length is 14 residues. Germline CDR1 reads WSHSY; CDR2 reads SAAADI. The J segment lost 5 bases and the V segment lost 6 bases, leaving 10 bases of the junction unmatched. The chain's CDR3 is CASREQGTSHEQYF. The CDR3 coding sequence is TGCGCCAGCAGAGAACAGGGGACCTCTCACGAGCAGTACTTC.

This chain connects TRBV7-2 to TRBJ1-5; D ambiguous. The CDR3 extends over 13 amino acids. Between the trimmed V and J ends, which lost 2 bases and 1 base, there was a span of 3 bases. Germline assignment: CDR1 SGHTA and CDR2 FQGNSA. The CDR3 sequence: CASSLQSNQPQHF. CDR3 nucleotide sequence: TGTGCCAGCAGCTTACAAAGCAATCAGCCCCAGCATTTT.

In this sample, this clonotype turned up a few times. The chain employs TRBV20-1 and TRBJ2-1, with D hard to call. The CDR3 contains 12 residues. CDR1 and CDR2 from the germline V gene are DFQATT and SNEGSKA (reference sequence). V was trimmed by 6 bases and J by 0 bases, leaving 6 bases between them. The CDR3 region is CSAPDSYNEQFF. The CDR3 DNA sequence: TGCAGTGCGCCTGACTCCTACAATGAGCAGTTCTTC.

This chain uses TRBV7-3 with TRBJ2-5; TRBD2 matches at 12 bases. The CDR3 is 18 amino acids. CDR1 and CDR2 from the germline V gene are SGHTA and FQGTGA. Trimming removed 1 base from V and 5 bases from J; junction bases left unmatched: 11. The CDR3 reads CASSLMGPLAGGGETQYF. CDR3 coding DNA: TGTGCCAGCAGCTTAATGGGCCCCCTAGCGGGAGGGGGGGAGACCCAGTACTTC.

This clonotype has only a few counts. The chain recombines TRBV20-1 with TRBJ2-3; 11 bases line up with TRBD2. J lost 10 bases, V lost 5 bases, and 11 bases had no gene match. The V gene's germline CDR1 is DFQATT and CDR2 SNEGSKA (reference sequence). The CDR3 is 14 residues long. CDR3 loop: CSAAGLAGGLAQYF. CDR3 DNA: TGCAGTGCTGCAGGGCTAGCGGGAGGTCTGGCGCAGTATTTT.

In its sample, this clonotype was seen many times. The CDR3 coding sequence is TGTGCCAGCAGCTTAGCCACAGATACGCAGTATTTT. Its translation is CASSLATDTQYF. V gene TRBV7-9 combines with J gene TRBJ2-3; D gene ambiguous. V was pared by 0 bases and J by 2 bases, with 0 bases between. The germline CDR1 and CDR2 sequences are SEHNR and FQNEAQ (reference sequence). CDR3 length: 12 residues.

This clonotype was counted a few times. V usage is TRBV24-1 and J usage is TRBJ2-1, with TRBD2 matching 8 bases. The CDR3 is 15 residues long. Unmatched junction bases numbered 6, after V lost 4 bases and J lost 5 bases. Per the germline V gene, CDR1 is KGHDR and CDR2 is SFDVKD. In DNA form, the CDR3 reads TGTGCCACCAGTGAGGGTAGACTAGCGAACAATGAGCAGTTCTTC. Its protein product is CATSEGRLANNEQFF.

This clonotype was detected only a few times. The gene calls are TRBV7-2 and TRBJ2-1; D possibly corresponds to TRBD2 (6 bases). The germline V gene encodes CDR1 SGHTA and CDR2 FQGNSA. V was shortened by 1 base and J by 3 bases, with 7 bases between the two germline ends. The CDR3 sequence is 14 residues long. CDR3 loop: CASSLVGSYNEQFF. The DNA for the CDR3 is TGTGCCAGCAGCTTAGTCGGGAGCTACAATGAGCAGTTCTTC.

Worth noting for this clonotype: A read error may be the cause here, since a much bigger clone is one base away. This chain uses TRBV6-4 with TRBJ2-2; TRBD1 is a possible D gene (6 bases). This CDR3 region has 15 residues. The germline CDR1 and CDR2 sequences are MRHNA and SNTAGT. Trimming took 5 bases from V and 7 from J, leaving 17 bases between them. Here the CDR3 reads CASSLQGTLLGELFF. The DNA for the CDR3 is TGTGCCAGCAGTCTTCAGGGGACCCTCCTCGGGGAGCTGTTTTTT.

The chain recombines TRBV6-1 with TRBJ2-2; D ambiguous. The germline gives CDR1 MNHNS, CDR2 SASEGT. This CDR3 is built from 16 residues. V was shortened by 2 bases and J by 8 bases, with 18 bases between the two germline ends. The CDR3 spells CASSESPGQPNGELFF. CDR3 sequence (DNA): TGTGCCAGCAGTGAAAGTCCCGGGCAGCCGAATGGGGAGCTGTTTTTT.

This chain connects TRBV7-9 to TRBJ2-1; D might be TRBD1 (6 bases). The CDR3 is made up of 16 amino acids. Per germline, CDR1 SEHNR and CDR2 FQNEAQ (reference sequence). With 5 bases removed from V and 1 base from J, the gap between germline ends came to 15 bases. Here the CDR3 reads CASSVRQALSYNEQFF. The CDR3 coding sequence is TGTGCCAGCAGCGTACGACAGGCACTTTCCTACAATGAGCAGTTCTTC.

This clonotype was seen a few times. J is TRBJ2-3 and V is TRBV3-1; D may be TRBD1 or TRBD2 (6 bases each). The CDR3 length is 13 residues. V was trimmed by 11 bases and J by 3 bases, leaving 15 bases between them. CDR1 is LGHDT and CDR2 is YNNKEL in the germline V gene (reference sequence). CDR3 in amino acids: CASGGGRTDTQYF. The DNA of the CDR3 is TGTGCCTCAGGAGGGGGAAGAACAGATACGCAGTATTTT.

This clonotype was observed many times. V gene TRBV18 combines with J gene TRBJ2-3; D gene unclear. The CDR3 consists of 14 residues. V shed 8 bases and J shed 4 bases, with 16 bases lying between them. Germline CDR1 and CDR2: KGHSH and LQKENI. The CDR3 here is CASAMNSRADTQYF. In DNA, the CDR3 is TGTGCCAGCGCGATGAACAGTCGTGCAGATACGCAGTATTTT.

This clonotype was counted a few times. V usage is TRBV12-3 or TRBV12-4 and J usage is TRBJ1-1; TRBD1 is a possible D gene (6 bases). This CDR3 spans 14 amino acids. The germline V and J ends were trimmed by 5 bases and 4 bases, with 14 bases remaining between them. CDR3 DNA sequence: TGTGCCAGCAGTATTAACAGGGTGTTCACTGAAGCTTTCTTT. Its translation: CASSINRVFTEAFF.

This clonotype was counted only a few times. This rearrangement joins TRBV5-4 to TRBJ1-1; tentative D call: TRBD1 (5 bases). This CDR3 comprises 14 residues. Trimming shortened V by 0 bases and J by 7 bases, and 13 bases separated the two germline ends. CDR1 and CDR2 from the germline V gene are SGHNT and YYREEE (reference sequence). CDR3 nucleotides: TGTGCCAGCAGCTTGGAGGTTCGGCAGGGTGAAGCTTTCTTT. Protein product: CASSLEVRQGEAFF.

This clonotype was counted a few times. The rearrangement uses TRBV6-6 and TRBJ1-2, with TRBD1 matching over 9 bases. Germline V CDR1 and CDR2: MNHNY, SVGAGI (reference sequence). Trimming cost V 6 bases and J 0 bases; bases outside gene matches: 5. CDR3 length: 15 amino acids. The CDR3 here is CASRGTGKSNYGYTF. The CDR3 nucleotides read TGTGCCAGCAGGGGGACAGGGAAGTCTAACTATGGCTACACCTTC.

This clonotype has more than one count but fewer than ten. The genes are TRBV28 and TRBJ2-1, with 13 bases fitting TRBD2. With V trimmed by 4 bases and J by 7 bases, 7 bases remained unmatched. Germline V gives CDR1 MDHEN, CDR2 SYDVKM. There are 16 residues in the CDR3. This chain's CDR3 is CASSSPGTSGKNEQFF. The CDR3 coding sequence is TGTGCCAGCAGTTCGCCCGGGACTAGCGGGAAAAATGAGCAGTTCTTC.

This clonotype was counted many times. The rearrangement links TRBV7-2 to TRBJ2-3; D is ambiguous. The CDR3 runs 12 residues. CDR1 SGHTA and CDR2 FQGNSA come from the germline V gene. V was trimmed by 6 bases and J by 2 bases, leaving 6 bases between them. The CDR3 protein is CASRPLTDTQYF. DNA for the CDR3: TGTGCCAGCAGACCACTCACAGATACGCAGTATTTT. The complete variable domain, with remaining parts taken from reference TRBV7-2 and TRBJ2-3, reads GAGVSQSPSNKVTEKGKDVELRCDPISGHTALYWYRQSLGQGLEFLIYFQGNSAPDKSGLPSDRFSAERTGGSVSTLTIQRTQQEDSAVYLCASRPLTDTQYFGPGTRLTVL.

V usage is TRBV18 and J usage is TRBJ1-1, with D hard to call. Trimming stripped 1 base from V and 3 bases from J, with 12 bases between. The germline V gene encodes CDR1 KGHSH and CDR2 LQKENI. The CDR3 is 15 residues long. The CDR3 reads CASSPLGRQDTEAFF. The CDR3 DNA reads as TGTGCCAGCTCACCACTTGGCAGGCAAGACACTGAAGCTTTCTTT.

This chain links TRBV2 with TRBJ2-7; D is ambiguous. CDR1 is SNHLY, CDR2 FYNNEI, per germline. V was pared by 6 bases and J by 3 bases, with 9 bases between. This CDR3 contains 12 residues. CDR3 region: CASRIQIYEQYF. The CDR3 bases are TGTGCCAGCAGGATACAGATCTACGAGCAGTACTTC.

This chain links TRBV5-5 with TRBJ1-1; TRBD1 might be the D (6 bases). The CDR3 is made up of 14 amino acids. In germline, CDR1 is SGHKS, CDR2 YYEKEE (reference sequence). V lost 1 base, J lost 5 bases, and 12 bases lay in between. DNA of the CDR3: TGTGCCAGCAGCTTGTTGGTGGGGGCTACTGAAGCTTTCTTT. Translated: CASSLLVGATEAFF.

This clonotype appeared many times. The chain uses TRBV6-1 and TRBJ2-1; 7 bases map to TRBD2. The V gene's germline CDR1 is MNHNS and CDR2 SASEGT. CDR3 length equals 16 residues. The V segment lost 3 bases and the J segment 0 bases; nucleotides outside the gene matches: 5. CDR3 DNA: TGTGCCAGCAGTGACGACGGCGGGAGCTCCTACAATGAGCAGTTCTTC. Translation: CASSDDGGSSYNEQFF.

This clonotype has ten or more counts. The J gene is TRBJ2-1, the V gene TRBV6-1; 7 bases line up with TRBD2. Germline V CDR1 and CDR2: MNHNS, SASEGT. The CDR3 is 18 amino acids. Unmatched junction bases numbered 12, after V lost 4 bases and J lost 0 bases. CDR3 sequence: CASSVRAGGGSSYNEQFF. The CDR3, as DNA: TGTGCCAGCAGTGTACGGGCCGGAGGCGGGAGCTCCTACAATGAGCAGTTCTTC.

This clonotype occurred a few times. The chain recombines TRBV29-1 with TRBJ1-1; D not certain. Germline assignment: CDR1 SQVTM and CDR2 ANQGSEA. V was cut by 1 base and J by 4 bases, with 7 bases left in between. The length of the CDR3 is 12 residues. In nucleotides, the CDR3 is TGCAGCGTTGAAGGGGGAGCCACTGAAGCTTTCTTT. It specifies CSVEGGATEAFF.

The chain employs TRBV7-3 and TRBJ2-1, with unresolved D. The germline V gene has CDR1 SGHTA and CDR2 FQGTGA. The CDR3 has 13 residues. V was shortened by 2 bases and J by 12 bases, with 14 bases between the two germline ends. The DNA for the CDR3 is TGTGCCAGCAGCTTACCCCTTATAGTAGGGCAGTTCTTC. Its protein product is CASSLPLIVGQFF.